This T cell receptor beta chain originates from a study of identical twins listed by TCRdb under 2016. Study-level background: TCR alpha and beta repertoires from monozygotic twins, unrelated adults of various ages and cord blood were deep-sequenced to test whether fetal clonotypes persist. Replicate twin experiments were performed at different times using different library preparation protocols to rule out contamination. Here is what the overall study found, with its caveats: Abundant cord blood beta clonotypes had fewer insertions, young adult naive repertoires showed a similar but weaker trend, and memory repertoires showed no such trend. Recombination models systematically underestimated out-of-frame TCR alpha sharing in monozygotic twins but agreed with sharing between unrelated individuals. A weaker excess of twin sharing was found in beta out-of-frame sequences because the signal-to-noise ratio was lowered by fewer shared sequences. Compared with coincidental sharing between unrelated individuals, an excess of low generation-probability sequences was observed among out-of-frame TCR alpha sequences shared between twins. Zero-insertion analyses could be partly confounded by invariant T cells such as MAIT and iNKT, though diverse VJ usage argued against such confounding for most clonotypes. Because the same donors could not be followed over many years, the conclusions depended on cross-sectional statistical analysis.

The library relied on 5' RACE. Sequenced using an Illumina HiSeq 2000. A universal primer binding site was added through template switching, and the final cDNA carried a unique molecular identifier so that TCR cDNA molecules could be counted accurately. First-strand cDNA for TCR alpha and beta chains was synthesized from specific primers in the conserved constant-segment region. To control for contamination, every cDNA library was double barcoded, receiving both a SMART-Mk sample barcode and Illumina barcodes. TruSeq adapter sequences and Illumina sample barcodes were added in two successive PCR steps. The TCR alpha and beta cDNA libraries were sequenced on the Illumina HiSeq platform using custom primers. Concerning the study's data processing: Unique molecular identifiers were extracted from raw reads with MiGEC, and CDR3 positions were determined with MiXCR. Recombination models were inferred per individual with the repgenHMM and IGoR tools using an EM algorithm. The analysis of shared clonotypes was done with the tcR package in R, with sharing normalized by the product of cloneset sizes. To study raw recombination free of thymic and clonal selection effects, out-of-frame nonproductive sequences were analyzed. The public reads were reanalyzed by TCRdb: fastp trimming at Q25, MiXCR alignment, in-frame beta chains only. Here each entry gathers all rows of one CDR3 protein and keeps the most common genes and DNA. These V and J calls are TCRdb output, not the study's own analysis. Within this sample are about 900,000 distinct CDR3 sequences, with more than 9% of them counted one time only. The top ten hold around 1.6% of the sample.

This clonotype was observed a few times. No antigen is known for it. Base qualities are not provided; no much larger clone lies one nucleotide away. From the cysteine up to the phenylalanine, the CDR3 has a length of 14 residues. Only CDR3 DNA is held: 42 bases, read in frame from base 1. CDR1 and CDR2 (MNHNS, SASEGT) derive from the germline V gene. The junction shows trimming of 8 bases on V and 5 bases on J, plus 16 bases between the germline ends. Every donor was a healthy Caucasian. The twin cohort comprised three pairs of female monozygotic twins, all aged roughly 18 to 29 years. RNA for TCR libraries was isolated from peripheral blood mononuclear cells. These same records also appear under a second study, on yellow fever vaccine responses in identical twins. That second publication adds: According to the authors, in identical twins the way T cells responded to vaccination appeared partly convergent and partly personalized. In the study, vaccine-responding T cell clones were precisely tracked in identical twins.

Specimen: PBMCs. The sequence was collected from a woman under 30 in good health. The sequence links TRBV6-1 to TRBJ1-3, with the D segment identity uncertain. The CDR3 region: CASHPDLQRNTIYF. The DNA sequence is TGTGCCAGCCACCCGGACCTCCAGAGAAACACCATATATTTT.